This T cell receptor (beta chain) was profiled in a study of blood T cell repertoires in COVID-19. Trimming took 5 bases from V and 4 from J, leaving 13 bases between them. Germline CDR1 and CDR2: SGHNT and YYREEE (reference sequence). This CDR3 has 14 amino acids. Original processing notes: Amplifying reference gene primers gave estimates of nucleated cell counts. Sequencing used immunoSEQ multiplex PCR; TCRdb keeps in-frame clones, though not all of them. That table is the source of V, J and clone size, and D and trimming were worked out from the DNA. This table has 200,000 to 250,000 clones, roughly four fifths appearing once. This clone was found once.

What was sequenced was PBMCs or T cells enriched from blood (not recorded which). This clonotype was sampled from a middle-aged woman who had been exposed to COVID-19. The J gene is TRBJ2-1, the V gene TRBV5-4; no clear D. For the CDR3, the DNA is TGTGCCAGCAGTATAGATACCACGTACAATGAGCAGTTCTTC. It specifies CASSIDTTYNEQFF.